This T cell receptor (beta chain) was observed in a study of cytomegalovirus exposure and HLA in healthy donors. PCR amplification relied on 60 Vbeta primers (plus 13 Jbeta primers). Sequencing was performed with immunoSEQ multiplex PCR; in TCRdb, only in-frame clones are kept and a portion is missing. The table has around 76,000 clones, more than 60% seen once. The CDR3 contains 16 residues. Germline-derived CDR1 and CDR2 are SGHKS and YYEKEE (reference sequence). Deletions cut 0 bases from V and 0 bases from J, with 7 bases between. V usage is TRBV5-5 and J usage is TRBJ2-6; D not certain. This TCR was sampled from a man aged 40-49 years in good health and CMV-seronegative. Source material: PBMCs. The CDR3 region has the DNA TGTGCCAGCAGCTTGGACCCGGGCTCTGGGGCCAACGTCCTGACTTTC. Protein: CASSLDPGSGANVLTF.